The clone carrying this T cell receptor (beta chain) was observed a few times. What it binds is unknown. These data are taken from a study of T cell repertoires in cytomegalovirus infection. Study as a whole: CMV infection plus the matching HLA type was flagged by public TCR beta signatures.

The study, taken as a whole, reports: Clonotypes of TCR beta that were HLA-C-restricted and CMV-specific dominated the ex vivo response. Accumulated public TCR beta family frequency recognized individuals carrying CMV together with the relevant HLA.

TCRdb called the reads again in MiXCR, with one record for every CDR3 protein. The profile shows roughly 150,000 distinct CDR3 sequences, about 25% of them singletons. With 1 base removed from V and 1 base from J, the gap between germline ends came to 13 bases. The CDR3 totals 16 residues. Per germline, CDR1 SNHLY and CDR2 FYNNEI. Sequencing was done on a sample of PBMCs. The receptor was isolated from a human donor in good health (CMV status not recorded). Some clones in this sample may be carry-over from other donors' samples. The rearrangement uses TRBV2 and TRBJ2-5, with D possibly matching TRBD2 (7 bases). CDR3 protein: CASSEGGGAPQETQYF. CDR3 coding DNA: TGTGCCAGCAGTGAAGGGGGGGGGGCCCCCCAAGAGACCCAGTACTTC. Using reference TRBV2 and TRBJ2-5 for the parts outside the CDR3, the full variable domain is EPEVTQTPSHQVTQMGQEVILRCVPISNHLYFYWYRQILGQKVEFLVSFYNNEISEKSEIFDDQFSVERPDGSNFTLKIRSTKLEDSAMYFCASSEGGGAPQETQYFGPGTRLLVL.